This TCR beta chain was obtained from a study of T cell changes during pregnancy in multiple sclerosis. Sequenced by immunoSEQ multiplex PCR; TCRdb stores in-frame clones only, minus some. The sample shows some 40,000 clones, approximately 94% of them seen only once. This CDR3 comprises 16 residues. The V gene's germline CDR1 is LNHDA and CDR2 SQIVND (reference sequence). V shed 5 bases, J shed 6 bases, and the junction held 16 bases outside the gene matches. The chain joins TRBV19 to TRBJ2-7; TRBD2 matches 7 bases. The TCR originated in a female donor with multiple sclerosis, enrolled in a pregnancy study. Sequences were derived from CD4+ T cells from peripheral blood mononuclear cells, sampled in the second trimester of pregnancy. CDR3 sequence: CASSRPSGGSPGEQYF. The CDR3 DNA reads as TGTGCCAGTAGTCGTCCGTCGGGCGGGAGCCCCGGCGAGCAGTACTTC.